These 29 T cell receptor beta chains were sequenced from one sample in a study of cytomegalovirus exposure and HLA in healthy donors. TCRdb's table, derived via immunoSEQ multiplex PCR, lists solely in-frame clones and lacks some. Of approximately 160,000 clones listed, about 89% were seen once; the top ten hold approximately 2.9%. Sequencing was performed on PBMCs. The source is a woman aged 18-35 years in good health and CMV-seropositive.

The chain combines TRBV9 with TRBJ1-1; D possibly corresponds to TRBD1 (6 bases). Germline CDR1 SGDLS, CDR2 YYNGEE. Trimming stripped 4 bases from V and 1 base from J, with 11 bases between. CDR3 size: 14 residues. The CDR3 sequence: CASSRTVSNTEAFF. CDR3 coding DNA: TGTGCCAGCAGCCGGACAGTTTCGAACACTGAAGCTTTCTTT.

The chain couples TRBV6-5 to TRBJ1-2; no firm D call. Germline V gene data show CDR1 as MNHEY and CDR2 as SVGAGI. The CDR3 runs to 13 residues. Trimming cost V 2 bases and J 8 bases, with 12 bases left between them. CDR3 protein: CASSYGQFDGYTF. The CDR3 region has the DNA TGTGCCAGCAGTTACGGGCAGTTCGACGGCTACACCTTC.

V gene TRBV6-4 combines with J gene TRBJ2-7; possible D gene TRBD2, 6 bases. With 4 bases removed from V and 6 bases from J, the gap between germline ends came to 19 bases. CDR1 and CDR2 (germline): MRHNA, SNTAGT. There are 15 residues in the CDR3. CDR3 in DNA: TGTGCCAGCAGTGGACGGACTACTTTTTCGGTCGAGCAGTACTTC. The encoded protein is CASSGRTTFSVEQYF.

The V call is TRBV5-6, the J call TRBJ2-1, with 10 bases lining up with TRBD2. Trimming cost V 4 bases and J 2 bases; bases outside gene matches: 6. The CDR3 spans 16 residues. Germline V gene lookup returns CDR1 SGHDT and CDR2 YYEEEE. The CDR3 protein is CASSGLAELPYNEQFF. DNA for the CDR3: TGTGCCAGCAGCGGACTAGCGGAACTACCCTACAATGAGCAGTTCTTC. Full variable domain (outside the CDR3, taken from reference TRBV5-6 and TRBJ2-1): DAGVTQSPTHLIKTRGQQVTLRCSPKSGHDTVSWYQQALGQGPQFIFQYYEEEERQRGNFPDRFSGHQFPNYSSELNVNALLLGDSALYLCASSGLAELPYNEQFFGPGTRLTVL.

The V and J genes are TRBV5-1 and TRBJ2-1, with 15 bases that match TRBD2. V lost 3 bases and J lost 8; bases outside the gene matches: 6. The CDR3 contains 16 residues. Germline V gene lookup returns CDR1 SGHRS and CDR2 YFSETQ. The CDR3 here is CASSSGLAGGVDEQFF. CDR3 DNA: TGCGCCAGCAGCTCCGGACTAGCGGGAGGGGTGGATGAGCAGTTCTTC. Based on the CDR3 plus reference TRBV5-1 and TRBJ2-1, the full variable domain is KAGVTQTPRYLIKTRGQQVTLSCSPISGHRSVSWYQQTPGQGLQFLFEYFSETQRNKGNFPGRFSGRQFSNSRSEMNVSTLELGDSALYLCASSSGLAGGVDEQFFGPGTRLTVL.

The chain recombines TRBV29-1 with TRBJ2-4; D perhaps matches TRBD1 (6 bases). Germline loops: CDR1 SQVTM, CDR2 ANQGSEA. The CDR3 contains 13 residues. Trimming took 2 bases from V and 4 from J, leaving 9 bases between them. As DNA, the CDR3 is TGCAGCGTTGAACCAGGGGCAAAAAACATTCAGTACTTC. Protein product: CSVEPGAKNIQYF.

This chain's CDR3 is CASSLGEGQATYNEQFF. The CDR3 DNA sequence: TGTGCCAGCAGCTTAGGCGAGGGACAGGCCACCTACAATGAGCAGTTCTTC. V usage is TRBV7-9 and J usage is TRBJ2-1; 8 bases fit TRBD1. CDR1 is SEHNR and CDR2 is FQNEAQ in the germline V gene (reference sequence). Trimming removed 1 base from V and 2 bases from J; junction bases left unmatched: 7. The CDR3 has 17 residues.

V usage is TRBV5-4 and J usage is TRBJ2-5; D may be TRBD2 (5 bases). CDR1 and CDR2 (germline): SGHNT, YYREEE (reference sequence). The CDR3 sequence is 14 residues long. V dropped 4 bases and J dropped 2 bases, with 12 bases sitting between them. As DNA, the CDR3 is TGTGCCAGCAGCCCGTCAGCGGCTCAAGAGACCCAGTACTTC. Translated: CASSPSAAQETQYF.

The DNA for the CDR3 is TGTGCCACCGACCCCCGGACTAGCGGCCTAAAAAACATTCAGTACTTC. This codes for CATDPRTSGLKNIQYF. V usage is TRBV27 and J usage is TRBJ2-4, with 10 nucleotides matching TRBD2. Germline V gives CDR1 MNHEY, CDR2 SMNVEV (reference sequence). V gave up 10 bases and J gave up 4 bases; unmatched junction bases: 13. The CDR3 covers 16 residues.

The gene calls are TRBV25-1 and TRBJ2-7; weak D call: TRBD1 (5 bases). This CDR3 spans 14 amino acids. Trimming cost V 2 bases and J 0 bases, with 8 bases left between them. The V gene's germline CDR1 is MGHDK and CDR2 SYGVNS. CDR3 sequence reads: CASSEGANSYEQYF. DNA for the CDR3: TGTGCCAGCAGTGAAGGGGCCAACTCCTACGAGCAGTACTTC.

This chain uses TRBV15 with TRBJ1-1; the D gene is possibly TRBD1 (5 bases). Germline assignment: CDR1 LNHNV and CDR2 YYDKDF (reference sequence). V lost 5 bases to trimming and J lost 3 bases, with 25 bases between them. The CDR3 is 18 amino acids. DNA for the CDR3: TGTGCCACCAGCTCATCGTACCACAGGTCCAATCACGACACTGAAGCTTTCTTT. Translated: CATSSSYHRSNHDTEAFF.

The V call is TRBV7-9, the J call TRBJ1-3, with 8 bases aligning to TRBD1. After removal of 3 bases from V and 0 bases from J, the junction contained 7 bases not matched to a gene. In germline, CDR1 is SEHNR, CDR2 FQNEAQ (reference sequence). This CDR3 spans 17 amino acids. This CDR3 is CASSLRGTGLSGNTIYF. DNA for the CDR3: TGTGCCAGCAGCTTGAGAGGGACAGGCCTCTCTGGAAACACCATATATTTT. Drawing the rest from reference TRBV7-9 and TRBJ1-3, the complete variable domain is DTGVSQNPRHKITKRGQNVTFRCDPISEHNRLYWYRQTLGQGPEFLTYFQNEAQLEKSRLLSDRFSAERPKGSFSTLEIQRTEQGDSAMYLCASSLRGTGLSGNTIYFGEGSWLTVV.

This clone was counted between two and nine times. The chain links TRBV7-6 to TRBJ2-7; the match to TRBD2 covers 8 bases. Germline V CDR1 and CDR2: SGHVS, FNYEAQ. V was pared by 6 bases and J by 6 bases, with 13 bases of the junction left unmatched. The CDR3 sequence is 15 residues long. CDR3 amino acids: CASSLSGSGGGEQYF. CDR3 sequence (DNA): TGTGCCAGCAGTCTAAGCGGGAGTGGGGGCGGCGAGCAGTACTTC.

This clone was observed a few times. The genes are TRBV7-9 and TRBJ1-1; no clear D gene. The CDR3 totals 14 residues. The germline V gene has CDR1 SEHNR and CDR2 FQNEAQ (reference sequence). V was trimmed by 1 base and J by 2 bases, leaving 8 bases between them. CDR3 amino acids: CASSLDGLNTEAFF. The CDR3 DNA reads TGTGCCAGCAGCTTAGACGGACTTAACACTGAAGCTTTCTTT.

This chain joins TRBV2 and TRBJ1-5; D not certain. V lost 7 bases, J lost 3 bases, and 7 bases lay in between. This CDR3 is 12 amino acids long. The germline CDR1 and CDR2 sequences are SNHLY and FYNNEI. The CDR3 DNA is TGTGCCAGCAATGGCATCAATCAGCCCCAGCATTTT. This codes for CASNGINQPQHF.

The chain couples TRBV5-1 to TRBJ2-7; TRBD2 matches 11 bases. V shed 5 bases and J 2 bases; nucleotides not matched to a gene: 15. Per germline, CDR1 SGHRS and CDR2 YFSETQ. CDR3 length: 18 amino acids. This CDR3 reads CASRGSLVAGGTAYEQYF. CDR3 nucleotides: TGCGCCAGCAGGGGGTCCCTTGTAGCGGGGGGGACCGCCTACGAGCAGTACTTC.

The chain employs TRBV5-4 and TRBJ1-4, with D hard to call. Germline V gene lookup returns CDR1 SGHNT and CDR2 YYREEE (reference sequence). The CDR3 totals 15 residues. V lost 6 bases, J lost 5 bases, and 17 bases lay in between. Here the CDR3 DNA reads TGTGCCAGCACCTCCCGGGAGGGAGGGAATGAAAAACTGTTTTTT. It encodes CASTSREGGNEKLFF.

The chain joins TRBV2 to TRBJ2-7; 8 positions agree with TRBD1. Germline loops: CDR1 SNHLY, CDR2 FYNNEI. The CDR3 sequence is 14 residues long. With 0 bases clipped from V and 10 bases from J, the junction kept 8 bases outside the gene matches. The DNA of the CDR3 is TGTGCCAGCAGTGAAGCATTGGCAGGGGGCGCCCAGTACTTC. Amino acid sequence: CASSEALAGGAQYF.

This clone was observed a few times. The chain joins TRBV6-5 to TRBJ2-7, with 10 bases identical to TRBD1. V shed 5 bases, J shed 3 bases, and the junction held 4 bases outside the gene matches. Germline V gives CDR1 MNHEY, CDR2 SVGAGI. The CDR3 is 14 residues long. CDR3 bases: TGTGCCAGCAGTGAGACAGGGGGCGGCTACGAGCAGTACTTC. This translates into CASSETGGGYEQYF.

The chain recombines TRBV29-1 with TRBJ2-5, with TRBD1 identical over 7 bases. J gave up 5 bases and V 6 bases, and 15 bases lay outside the gene matches. The CDR3 has 15 residues. Per germline, CDR1 SQVTM and CDR2 ANQGSEA. The CDR3 bases are TGCAGCGTAGACGCCCAAGGGGGCAGGGAGGAGACCCAGTACTTC. This sequence encodes CSVDAQGGREETQYF.

This chain links TRBV7-2 with TRBJ1-2; 9 nucleotides match TRBD1. Germline CDR1 and CDR2: SGHTA and FQGNSA. The J segment lost 7 bases and the V segment lost 1 base, leaving 1 base of the junction unmatched. The CDR3 consists of 13 residues. DNA of the CDR3: TGTGCCAGCAGCTTAGGGGGACAGGGTGGCTACACCTTC. Its translation is CASSLGGQGGYTF. The full variable domain, in which reference TRBV7-2 and TRBJ1-2 provide the parts outside the CDR3, is GAGVSQSPSNKVTEKGKDVELRCDPISGHTALYWYRQSLGQGLEFLIYFQGNSAPDKSGLPSDRFSAERTGGSVSTLTIQRTQQEDSAVYLCASSLGGQGGYTFGSGTRLTVV.

This chain links TRBV7-8 with TRBJ1-5, with 8 bases that match TRBD1. Trimming took 4 bases from V and 4 from J; bases not matched to a gene: 3. The CDR3 length is 14 residues. Germline CDR1 is SGHVS and CDR2 is FQNEAQ. The CDR3 spells CASSSDRVNQPQHF. The CDR3 nucleotides read TGTGCCAGCAGCTCGGACAGGGTAAATCAGCCCCAGCATTTT.

V gene TRBV4-1 combines with J gene TRBJ2-1, with TRBD2 matching over 7 bases. The germline CDR1 and CDR2 sequences are MGHRA and YSYEKL. Losses at the gene ends were 2 bases for V and 6 bases for J; bases not matched to a gene: 19. There are 19 residues in the CDR3. CDR3 bases: TGCGCCAGCAGCCAACTGACCCCGATGGGGCTAGCGGTCGCCAATGAGCAGTTCTTC. This sequence encodes CASSQLTPMGLAVANEQFF.

This sequence joins TRBV4-3 and TRBJ2-3, with TRBD2 as a possible D gene (6 bases). The length of the CDR3 is 15 residues. V was shortened by 0 bases and J by 2 bases, with 9 bases between the two germline ends. In germline, CDR1 is LGHNA, CDR2 YSLEER. CDR3 residues: CASSQDSSVTDTQYF. CDR3 sequence (DNA): TGCGCCAGCAGCCAAGATTCTAGCGTCACAGATACGCAGTATTTT.

This clone was seen once. The V gene is TRBV5-4, the J gene TRBJ2-7; D possibly corresponds to TRBD1 (6 bases). The germline V gene has CDR1 SGHNT and CDR2 YYREEE (reference sequence). Trimming took off 0 bases at V and 2 bases at J, with 15 bases between the two ends. CDR3 length: 16 amino acids. DNA of the CDR3: TGTGCCAGCAGCTTGGAGGACAGATTTTCCCCCTACGAGCAGTACTTC. Translating gives CASSLEDRFSPYEQYF.

V usage is TRBV11-2 and J usage is TRBJ2-1, with TRBD2 matching over 10 bases. This CDR3 is built from 15 residues. The germline CDR1 and CDR2 sequences are SGHAT and FQNNGV. Trimming took 2 bases from V and 7 from J; bases not matched to a gene: 5. CDR3 sequence reads: CASSLYRTSGNEQFF. In DNA form, the CDR3 reads TGTGCCAGCAGCTTATATAGGACTAGCGGTAATGAGCAGTTCTTC.

The chain uses TRBV10-2 and TRBJ1-6, with D perhaps TRBD1 (5 bases). The germline gives CDR1 WSHSY, CDR2 SAAADI. The CDR3 totals 14 residues. V shed 7 bases and J shed 7 bases, with 14 bases lying between them. CDR3 in amino acids: CASTEFSGNSPLHF. DNA for the CDR3: TGCGCCAGCACCGAATTCTCAGGGAATTCACCCCTCCACTTT.

In DNA, the CDR3 is TGTGCTAGTGGTTTGGTTACCGGCAGGGGCGGGGGTGAGCAGTTCTTC. This translates into CASGLVTGRGGGEQFF. The chain joins TRBV12-5 to TRBJ2-1; the D gene is possibly TRBD2 (7 bases). The CDR3 runs to 16 residues. Trimming cost V 0 bases and J 9 bases, with 18 bases left between them. Germline V gene data show CDR1 as LGHNT and CDR2 as FRNRAP.

The chain joins TRBV14 to TRBJ1-1, with 8 bases fitting TRBD1. The germline V gene has CDR1 SGHDN and CDR2 FVKESK. The CDR3 sequence is 19 residues long. V shed 0 bases and J 0 bases; nucleotides not matched to a gene: 12. CDR3 bases: TGTGCCAGCAGCCAAGATAGAGGGGACAGGACGGGAATGAACACTGAAGCTTTCTTT. Protein product: CASSQDRGDRTGMNTEAFF.